Listed below are T cell receptor beta chains from one sample, sequenced in a study of tumor-infiltrating lymphocytes in localized non-small cell lung cancer. Some clones are missing from TCRdb's copy, which holds only in-frame ones; the method was immunoSEQ multiplex PCR. There are 17,000 or so clones in the sample; 70% to 80% occur only once, and approximately 6.8% lies in the top ten. The sequenced sample consisted of lung tumor tissue. Every receptor here comes from a human donor with non-small cell lung cancer. Each CDR3 is given with its conserved first and last residue. The D gene is left open where the match is weak. Expanded clones are given a class, and other clones once, few, many or no size at all.

cdr3_aa,cdr3_nt,clone_size,j_call,v_call,d_call
CASSQVMNRGGTYEQYF,TGTGCCAGCAGCCAAGTGATGAACAGGGGGGGGACCTACGAGCAGTACTTC,once,TRBJ2-7,TRBV4-2,NA
CASSLRFRGLAGISSLGETQYF,TGCGCCAGCAGCTTGAGGTTTCGAGGACTAGCGGGAATCTCTTCTTTAGGGGAGACCCAGTACTTC,NA,TRBJ2-5,TRBV5-1,TRBD2
CASSSVAGTSGPRGTDTQYF,TGCGCCAGCAGCTCGGTCGCCGGGACTAGCGGACCTAGGGGGACAGATACGCAGTATTTT,once,TRBJ2-3,TRBV5-1,TRBD2
CASSLAPGLAGTAGGTDTQYF,TGCGCCAGCAGCTTGGCCCCGGGACTAGCGGGAACTGCCGGTGGCACAGATACGCAGTATTTT,NA,TRBJ2-3,TRBV5-1,TRBD2
CASSSPPGEGYNEKLFF,TGTGCCAGTAGTTCACCTCCAGGGGAAGGTTACAATGAAAAACTGTTTTTT,NA,TRBJ1-4,TRBV19,NA
CASREGNANYGYTF,TGCGCCAGCAGGGAAGGGAACGCAAACTATGGCTACACCTTC,NA,TRBJ1-2,TRBV5-1,NA
CASSPYPGEVTDTQYF,TGTGCCAGCAGCCCCTACCCAGGGGAGGTGACAGATACGCAGTATTTT,NA,TRBJ2-3,TRBV5-6,NA
CASSERDRGGYTF,TGTGCCAGCAGTGAACGGGACAGGGGTGGCTACACCTTC,NA,TRBJ1-2,TRBV6-1,TRBD1
CSVGQNYGYTF,TGCAGCGTTGGACAGAACTATGGCTACACCTTC,NA,TRBJ1-2,TRBV29-1,NA
CASMDRGVTNTIYF,TGTGCCAGCATGGATCGAGGGGTTACCAACACCATATATTTT,NA,TRBJ1-3,TRBV28,NA
CASSPQGRPNEKLFF,TGTGCCAGCAGCCCACAGGGTAGGCCTAATGAAAAACTGTTTTTT,few,TRBJ1-4,TRBV5-4,NA
CSASLAEQYF,TGCAGTGCTAGTTTGGCCGAGCAGTACTTC,NA,TRBJ2-7,TRBV20-1,NA
CASSQVGGYTF,TGTGCCAGCAGCCAAGTTGGGGGCTACACCTTC,few,TRBJ1-2,TRBV5-4,NA
CASSGPQHF,TGTGCCAGCAGTGGACCCCAGCATTTT,NA,TRBJ1-5,TRBV6-4,NA
CASSDPSGWGTDTQYF,TGTGCCAGCAGCGACCCTTCGGGGTGGGGCACAGATACGCAGTATTTT,NA,TRBJ2-3,TRBV5-6,NA
CASSDRDGSGNTIYF,TGTGCCAGCAGTGATCGGGACGGCTCTGGAAACACCATATATTTT,NA,TRBJ1-3,TRBV2,NA
CASSDRWRILGPQPQHF,TGTGCCAGTAGTGATAGGTGGCGGATTTTAGGTCCGCAGCCCCAGCATTTT,NA,TRBJ1-5,TRBV19,NA
CASSELSRAQHF,TGTGCCAGCAGTGAACTCAGTAGGGCCCAGCATTTT,NA,TRBJ1-5,TRBV6-1,NA
CASSQQLRQGGDIRQHF,TGCGCCAGCAGCCAACAACTTAGACAGGGTGGGGATATTCGCCAGCATTTT,NA,TRBJ1-5,TRBV4-3,TRBD1
CASRPGTINTGELFF,TGTGCCAGCAGACCCGGGACTATAAACACCGGGGAGCTGTTTTTT,NA,TRBJ2-2,TRBV4-2,TRBD2
CASSLNTEAFF,TGCGCCAGCAGCCTCAACACTGAAGCTTTCTTT,NA,TRBJ1-1,TRBV4-1,NA
CASSVSGTAKAFF,TGTGCCAGCAGTGTCTCAGGGACAGCAAAAGCTTTCTTT,NA,TRBJ1-1,TRBV6-4,TRBD1
CASSPGGLGDGEQYF,TGCGCCAGCAGCCCCGGGGGACTAGGGGATGGCGAGCAGTACTTC,NA,TRBJ2-7,TRBV4-3,TRBD2
CAWSFGMDLAFF,TGTGCCTGGAGCTTCGGGATGGATCTCGCTTTCTTT,NA,TRBJ1-1,TRBV30,NA
CASSQVTSGFSYNEQFF,TGCGCCAGCAGCCAAGTAACGAGCGGGTTCTCCTACAATGAGCAGTTCTTC,NA,TRBJ2-1,TRBV4-3,NA
CASSRNRADTQYF,TGTGCCAGCAGTCGAAATAGAGCAGATACGCAGTATTTT,NA,TRBJ2-3,TRBV27,NA
CASSRDSTNYGYTF,TGTGCCAGCAGTCGGGACAGCACGAACTATGGCTACACCTTC,NA,TRBJ1-2,TRBV6-5,TRBD1
CASSQALGGVNNEKLFF,TGCGCCAGCAGCCAAGCCCTCGGAGGGGTGAATAATGAAAAACTGTTTTTT,NA,TRBJ1-4,TRBV4-1,NA
CASSLSWTENYVYF,TGTGCCAGCAGCCTATCCTGGACGGAGAATTATGTGTACTTC,NA,TRBJ2-7,TRBV9,NA
CASSIPRGQEAFF,TGTGCCAGTAGTATCCCTCGGGGACAGGAAGCTTTCTTT,NA,TRBJ1-1,TRBV19,TRBD1
CASSVSGTSTDTQYF,TGTGCCAGCAGCGTTAGCGGGACTAGCACAGATACGCAGTATTTT,NA,TRBJ2-3,TRBV9,TRBD2
CASNQGGYGYTF,TGCGCCAGCAACCAGGGGGGCTATGGCTACACCTTC,NA,TRBJ1-2,TRBV4-1,TRBD1
CAWSSTPSSYNEQFF,TGTGCCTGGAGCTCCACTCCGAGCTCCTACAATGAGCAGTTCTTC,NA,TRBJ2-1,TRBV30,NA
CASSEGLAGYNEQFF,TGTGCCAGCAGTGAGGGACTAGCGGGCTACAATGAGCAGTTCTTC,once,TRBJ2-1,TRBV6-1,TRBD2
CASSYLTRPSSGANVLTF,TGTGCCAGCAGTTACCTAACCAGGCCCAGCTCTGGGGCCAACGTCCTGACTTTC,few,TRBJ2-6,TRBV27,NA
CAGGQNYEQYF,TGTGCGGGGGGGCAGAACTACGAGCAGTACTTC,NA,TRBJ2-7,TRBV2,NA
CASSISLASYNEQFF,TGTGCCAGTAGTATCTCCCTAGCCTCCTACAATGAGCAGTTCTTC,NA,TRBJ2-1,TRBV19,NA
CASSLSWGSSYEQYF,TGTGCCAGCAGCCTCTCCTGGGGGAGCTCCTACGAGCAGTACTTC,once,TRBJ2-7,TRBV7-9,NA
CASSSTQGVMLDTQYF,TGTGCCAGCAGCTCAACCCAGGGGGTCATGCTAGATACGCAGTATTTT,NA,TRBJ2-3,TRBV9,TRBD1
CASSLEGRNTGELFF,TGTGCCAGCAGCTTGGAGGGTAGGAACACCGGGGAGCTGTTTTTT,few,TRBJ2-2,TRBV5-4,NA
CASSRQGYEQYF,TGCGCCAGCAGCCGACAGGGCTACGAGCAGTACTTC,NA,TRBJ2-7,TRBV5-1,TRBD1
CASSLGAGTGELFF,TGTGCCAGCAGCTTAGGGGCAGGGACCGGGGAGCTGTTTTTT,NA,TRBJ2-2,TRBV7-2,NA
CASSLGTSFRETQYF,TGTGCCAGCAGTTTAGGGACATCATTTAGGGAGACCCAGTACTTC,NA,TRBJ2-5,TRBV27,NA
CASSLGLGTDTQYF,TGTGCCAGCAGCCTCGGACTAGGAACAGATACGCAGTATTTT,large,TRBJ2-3,TRBV9,TRBD2
CASSEGHHLLNQPQHF,TGTGCCAGCAGTGAAGGGCACCATCTACTCAATCAGCCCCAGCATTTT,large,TRBJ1-5,TRBV2,NA
CAWTLGQGNQPQHF,TGTGCCTGGACTCTGGGGCAGGGCAATCAGCCCCAGCATTTT,NA,TRBJ1-5,TRBV30,NA